A selection of T cell receptor beta chains follows, all from one sample in a study of T cells in Graves' hyperthyroidism and ophthalmopathy. TCRdb analysed the multiplex PCR reads with MiXCR anew, one entry per CDR3 protein. The top ten hold approximately 28% of the sample, which has around 180,000 distinct CDR3 sequences, over 15% seen once. Sequencing used blood. The source is a woman aged 50 to 65 with Graves' hyperthyroidism. CDR3s include the opening cysteine and the closing phenylalanine or tryptophan. The D gene is left open where the match is weak. A clone size is listed for some rows: how often the clone was seen (once, few, many), or a class if it is expanded.

>few|TRBV6-1|NA|TRBJ2-2
CASSESRGFPGELFF
TGTGCCAGCAGTGAAAGTAGAGGGTTCCCCGGGGAGCTGTTTTTT
>NA|TRBV4-1|NA|TRBJ1-4
CASSKGELNEKLFF
TGCGCCAGCAGCAAAGGTGAACTGAATGAAAAACTGTTTTTT
>many|TRBV28|NA|TRBJ1-1
CASSSRLNTEAFF
TGTGCCAGCAGTTCCCGACTTAACACTGAAGCTTTCTTT
>few|TRBV20-1|NA|TRBJ2-3
CSAADLSTDTQYF
TGCAGTGCGGCTGACCTGAGCACAGATACGCAGTATTTT
>NA|TRBV7-2|NA|TRBJ1-1
CASSPIGLRGLNTEAFF
TGTGCCAGCAGCCCAATCGGGCTCAGGGGACTGAACACTGAAGCTTTCTTT
>NA|TRBV9|TRBD2|TRBJ2-7
CASSASGTSVYEQYF
TGTGCCAGCAGCGCCTCCGGGACTAGCGTTTACGAGCAGTACTTC
>many|TRBV2|NA|TRBJ2-2
CASRKGAGPAGGGELFF
TGTGCCAGCAGAAAGGGGGCAGGCCCCGCGGGAGGCGGGGAGCTGTTTTTT
>NA|TRBV11-2|NA|TRBJ1-3
CASSLGHGNTIYF
TGTGCCAGCAGCTTAGGGCACGGAAACACCATATATTTT
>many|TRBV20-1|TRBD1|TRBJ1-4
CSVGQLNEKLFF
TGCAGCGTGGGACAGTTAAATGAAAAACTGTTTTTT
>few|TRBV9|NA|TRBJ2-5
CASSVEDRQETQYF
TGTGCCAGCAGCGTAGAAGACAGACAAGAGACCCAGTACTTC
>NA|TRBV5-1|TRBD1|TRBJ1-4
CASSGGQGAYEKLFF
TGCGCCAGCAGCGGGGGACAGGGGGCATATGAAAAACTGTTTTTT
>many|TRBV12-3/TRBV12-4|NA|TRBJ1-5
CASSPGSFLNQPQHF
TGTGCCAGCAGTCCCGGGTCCTTCCTGAATCAGCCCCAGCATTTT
>many|TRBV2|NA|TRBJ1-1
CASSVRAMNTEAFF
TGTGCCAGCAGTGTTAGAGCCATGAACACTGAAGCTTTCTTT